The 32 T cell receptor beta chains presented below share a single source sample, sequenced in a study of T cell responses to AZD1222 COVID-19 vaccine. Data came from immunoSEQ multiplex PCR; TCRdb stores just in-frame clones and leaves some out. The table lists over 150,000 clones, around 92% of them singletons. The sequences come from peripheral blood, collected on day 0 of MenACWY control vaccination. These receptors came from an adult in good health.

The gene calls are TRBV6-1 and TRBJ2-5; the D is unclear. Germline V lookup: CDR1 MNHNS, CDR2 SASEGT. The CDR3 has 12 amino acids. Trimming cost V 3 bases and J 5 bases, with 7 bases left between them. The CDR3 protein is CASSDGWETQYF. The DNA of the CDR3 is TGTGCCAGCAGTGACGGGTGGGAGACCCAGTACTTC.

J is TRBJ2-5 and V is TRBV7-2; possible D gene TRBD2, 5 bases. Germline V gene data show CDR1 as SGHTA and CDR2 as FQGNSA. The CDR3 spans 17 residues. V lost 3 bases, J lost 3 bases, and 20 bases lay in between. In DNA, the CDR3 is TGTGCCAGCAGCTTGTACATGGCGGGCGGGCGAAAAGAGACCCAGTACTTC. It specifies CASSLYMAGGRKETQYF.

The chain is built from TRBV30 and TRBJ1-1, with TRBD1 matching over 9 bases. V lost 3 bases, J lost 1 base, and 0 bases stayed unmatched. The CDR3 sequence is 13 residues long. Germline V gene data show CDR1 as GTSNPN and CDR2 as SVGIG (reference sequence). CDR3 loop: CAWRGQGNTEAFF. The DNA for the CDR3 is TGTGCCTGGAGGGGACAGGGGAACACTGAAGCTTTCTTT.

V is TRBV14 and J is TRBJ2-1, with D perhaps given as TRBD1 or TRBD2 (6 bases each). CDR3 length: 16 amino acids. Per germline, CDR1 SGHDN and CDR2 FVKESK. Trimming removed 3 bases at V and 12 bases at J, with 24 bases between. CDR3 sequence: CASSQETPMGGGRQFF. DNA for the CDR3: TGTGCCAGCAGCCAGGAAACTCCCATGGGGGGCGGTAGGCAGTTCTTC.

The chain combines TRBV19 with TRBJ2-5, with D possibly TRBD1 on 6 matching bases. The germline CDR1 and CDR2 sequences are LNHDA and SQIVND (reference sequence). The CDR3 consists of 14 residues. Between the trimmed V and J ends, which lost 7 bases and 5 bases, there was a span of 17 bases. CDR3 sequence reads: CASKRSGAVETQYF. DNA of the CDR3: TGTGCCAGTAAAAGATCAGGGGCGGTGGAGACCCAGTACTTC.

The chain has TRBV6-5 and TRBJ1-2; perhaps TRBD1 as D (5 bases). Germline V gene lookup returns CDR1 MNHEY and CDR2 SVGAGI. Trimming stripped 5 bases from V and 3 bases from J, with 10 bases between. The CDR3 contains 13 residues. The CDR3 DNA is TGTGCCAGCAGTCCAGGGACGGACTATGGCTACACCTTC. As protein: CASSPGTDYGYTF.

The genes are TRBV5-4 and TRBJ1-1; D is uncertain. This CDR3 spans 13 amino acids. The ends were cut back, 2 bases at V and 0 bases at J, with 5 bases in the middle. Germline-derived CDR1 and CDR2 are SGHNT and YYREEE (reference sequence). CDR3 sequence reads: CASSFNLNTEAFF. The CDR3 nucleotides read TGTGCCAGCAGCTTTAACTTGAACACTGAAGCTTTCTTT.

CDR3 DNA sequence: TGCAGCGTTGTACAGATTTACAATGAGCAGTTCTTC. Its translation is CSVVQIYNEQFF. The rearrangement joins TRBV29-1 to TRBJ2-1; D is ambiguous. Germline CDR1 reads SQVTM; CDR2 reads ANQGSEA. The CDR3 is 12 residues long. The ends were cut back, 4 bases at V and 4 bases at J, with 8 bases in the middle.

This chain joins TRBV7-9 and TRBJ2-7, with TRBD2 matching over 9 bases. CDR3 size: 14 residues. V gave up 5 bases and J gave up 4 bases; unmatched junction bases: 6. Germline values: CDR1 SEHNR, CDR2 FQNEAQ (reference sequence). The CDR3 nucleotides read TGTGCCAGCAGCAAGGCGGGAGGGCAATACGAGCAGTACTTC. Its translation is CASSKAGGQYEQYF.

The genes are TRBV3-1 (or the pseudogene TRBV3-2) and TRBJ1-1, with D perhaps TRBD1 (5 bases). Germline loops: CDR1 LGHDT, CDR2 YNNKEL (reference sequence). The CDR3 sequence is 12 residues long. V shed 4 bases and J shed 5 bases, with 8 bases lying between them. CDR3 nucleotide sequence: TGTGCCAGCAGCCCGGCAGGGACTGAAGCTTTCTTT. This sequence encodes CASSPAGTEAFF.

V and J are TRBV2 and TRBJ1-5, with D uncertain. The V end lost 4 bases, the J end lost 9 bases, and 7 bases lay between the germline ends. Per the germline V gene, CDR1 is SNHLY and CDR2 is FYNNEI. This CDR3 contains 11 residues. The CDR3 spells CASSGEGPQHF. CDR3 in DNA: TGTGCCAGCAGTGGGGAAGGGCCCCAGCATTTT.

J is TRBJ1-4 and V is TRBV2, with D perhaps matching TRBD1 (5 bases). Per the germline V gene, CDR1 is SNHLY and CDR2 is FYNNEI. Trimming left V 6 bases short and J 5 bases short, with 10 bases between. The CDR3 length is 13 residues. The chain's CDR3 is CASSRDLNEKLFF. The CDR3 DNA reads TGTGCCAGCAGCAGGGACCTCAATGAAAAACTGTTTTTT. Looking up the rest from reference TRBV2 and TRBJ1-4 gives the full variable domain: EPEVTQTPSHQVTQMGQEVILRCVPISNHLYFYWYRQILGQKVEFLVSFYNNEISEKSEIFDDQFSVERPDGSNFTLKIRSTKLEDSAMYFCASSRDLNEKLFFGSGTQLSVL.

The chain is built from TRBV5-1 and TRBJ1-5; D is perhaps TRBD1 (5 bases). V was shortened by 5 bases and J by 0 bases, with 21 bases between the two germline ends. This CDR3 spans 18 amino acids. The germline V gene has CDR1 SGHRS and CDR2 YFSETQ. CDR3 amino acids: CASSRTGGIRYSNQPQHF. The CDR3 DNA sequence: TGCGCCAGCAGTCGAACAGGAGGAATCCGCTATAGCAATCAGCCCCAGCATTTT.

The rearrangement links TRBV4-3 to TRBJ2-1; possible D gene TRBD1, 6 bases. CDR3 size: 17 residues. The V gene lost 3 bases and the J gene lost 0 bases, with 15 bases spanning the gap. Per germline, CDR1 LGHNA and CDR2 YSLEER. The CDR3 reads CASSHYSGAGSYNEQFF. The CDR3 nucleotides are TGCGCCAGCAGCCACTATTCAGGGGCGGGCTCCTACAATGAGCAGTTCTTC.

The V gene is TRBV18, the J gene TRBJ2-7; possibly TRBD1 for D (5 bases). There are 12 residues in the CDR3. CDR1 and CDR2 (germline): KGHSH, LQKENI. Trimming left V 6 bases short and J 3 bases short, with 9 bases between. CDR3 residues: CASSPGNYEQYF. CDR3 in DNA: TGTGCCAGCTCGCCAGGGAACTACGAGCAGTACTTC.

The chain couples TRBV5-1 to TRBJ1-3; possible D gene TRBD1, 5 bases. This CDR3 comprises 17 residues. CDR1 and CDR2 from the germline V gene are SGHRS and YFSETQ. Trimming cost V 0 bases and J 4 bases, with 17 bases left between them. CDR3 protein: CASSLGGGLTDGNTIYF. For the CDR3, the DNA is TGCGCCAGCAGCTTGGGTGGGGGACTCACCGACGGAAACACCATATATTTT.

This clone was recorded only once. The chain has TRBV11-2 and TRBJ2-1; 7 bases fit TRBD2. Germline-derived CDR1 and CDR2 are SGHAT and FQNNGV. The trim removed 3 bases at V and 7 bases at J, leaving 9 bases unmatched. The CDR3 spans 15 residues. The CDR3 DNA is TGTGCCAGCAGCTTTTTTGCGGGAGCTGGTAATGAGCAGTTCTTC. Residues: CASSFFAGAGNEQFF.

The V call is TRBV12-3 or TRBV12-4, the J call TRBJ1-4, with TRBD1 as a possible D gene (5 bases). The CDR3 totals 13 residues. Trimming shortened V by 10 bases and J by 5 bases, and 14 bases separated the two germline ends. This CDR3 is CAIEDTVNEKLFF. CDR3 in DNA: TGTGCCATTGAGGACACTGTGAATGAAAAACTGTTTTTT.

The chain links TRBV7-2 to TRBJ2-1; possibly TRBD1 or TRBD2 for D (5 bases each). This CDR3 has 17 residues. Germline V lookup: CDR1 SGHTA, CDR2 FQGNSA. Trimming left V 5 bases short and J 7 bases short, with 24 bases between. The CDR3 region has the DNA TGTGCCAGCAGCCCCAACCGGGGTTTGGGGCCAGCAAATGAGCAGTTCTTC. Encoded protein: CASSPNRGLGPANEQFF.

The chain is built from TRBV27 and TRBJ1-5, with 7 bases fitting TRBD1. Germline CDR1 and CDR2: MNHEY and SMNVEV (reference sequence). The CDR3 is 17 residues long. J was trimmed by 0 bases and V by 5 bases; bases with no gene match: 10. The CDR3 region is CASSGQEHAYSNQPQHF. CDR3 DNA sequence: TGTGCCAGCAGTGGACAGGAGCACGCGTATAGCAATCAGCCCCAGCATTTT.

The chain has TRBV30 and TRBJ2-2; D possibly corresponds to TRBD2 (5 bases). CDR1 is GTSNPN and CDR2 is SVGIG in the germline V gene (reference sequence). Trimming left V 0 bases short and J 3 bases short, with 11 bases between. There are 15 residues in the CDR3. DNA of the CDR3: TGTGCCTGGAGTGTACTCCGGGGTTACACCGGGGAGCTGTTTTTT. Protein product: CAWSVLRGYTGELFF.

The V call is TRBV14, the J call TRBJ2-1; the match to TRBD2 covers 14 bases. The CDR3 is made up of 20 amino acids. Germline V gene data show CDR1 as SGHDN and CDR2 as FVKESK. Trimming cost V 6 bases and J 0 bases; bases outside gene matches: 13. As DNA, the CDR3 is TGTGCCAGCAGTCCTGGGACTAGCGGGAGAGTTAGGAGCTCCTACAATGAGCAGTTCTTC. Translation gives CASSPGTSGRVRSSYNEQFF.

J is TRBJ2-7 and V is TRBV7-2, with 7 nucleotides matching TRBD1. Germline V gene data show CDR1 as SGHTA and CDR2 as FQGNSA. There are 16 residues in the CDR3. V was clipped by 5 bases and J by 2 bases; unmatched bases: 12. The chain's CDR3 is CASSPIARGPPYEQYF. The CDR3, as DNA: TGTGCCAGCAGCCCTATAGCGAGGGGGCCCCCCTACGAGCAGTACTTC.

This clone was counted between two and nine times. The genes are TRBV6-2 or TRBV6-3 and TRBJ2-7; 9 bases agree with TRBD1. This CDR3 has 15 residues. The V gene end was trimmed by 4 bases and the J gene end by 3 bases; junction bases not matched to a gene: 7. Germline-derived CDR1 and CDR2 are MNHEY and SVGEGT. CDR3: CASSSGTGSNYEQYF. The CDR3 DNA reads as TGTGCCAGCAGTTCCGGGACAGGGTCCAACTACGAGCAGTACTTC.

This chain links TRBV28 with TRBJ1-3; the D gene is possibly TRBD1 (6 bases). This CDR3 has 15 residues. Germline V gene data show CDR1 as MDHEN and CDR2 as SYDVKM. V was pared by 6 bases and J by 2 bases, with 14 bases between. CDR3 bases: TGTGCCAGCAGCTACGGGGGGGGCACTGGAAACACCATATATTTT. This gives the protein CASSYGGGTGNTIYF.

The genes are TRBV30 and TRBJ2-6; D is unresolved. This CDR3 region has 13 residues. Between the trimmed V and J ends, which lost 1 base and 3 bases, there was a span of 4 bases. The V gene's germline CDR1 is GTSNPN and CDR2 SVGIG (reference sequence). Here the CDR3 reads CAWSDYGANVLTF. The CDR3 DNA follows: TGTGCCTGGAGTGATTATGGGGCCAACGTCCTGACTTTC.

The CDR3 protein is CATSRDLTTTNTEAFF. The CDR3 DNA is TGTGCCACCAGCAGAGATCTAACAACCACTAACACTGAAGCTTTCTTT. This sequence joins TRBV15 and TRBJ1-1; D remains unclear. Germline-derived CDR1 and CDR2 are LNHNV and YYDKDF (reference sequence). Deletions cut 0 bases from V and 2 bases from J, with 13 bases between. The length of the CDR3 is 16 residues.

The V call is TRBV7-2, the J call TRBJ1-2, with no clear D. CDR3 length: 15 residues. V was clipped by 3 bases and J by 4 bases, with 15 bases between them. Per germline, CDR1 SGHTA and CDR2 FQGNSA. The CDR3 loop is CASSLFAGHTYGYTF. The CDR3 DNA is TGTGCCAGCAGCTTGTTTGCAGGTCACACCTATGGCTACACCTTC.

This clone was seen just once. This sequence joins TRBV2 and TRBJ2-4, with D possibly TRBD1 on 7 matching bases. This CDR3 is built from 14 residues. V gave up 3 bases and J gave up 7 bases, with 13 bases separating them. The V gene's germline CDR1 is SNHLY and CDR2 FYNNEI. The CDR3 sequence: CASSEQGGGNIQYF. The CDR3, as DNA: TGTGCCAGCAGTGAGCAGGGGGGCGGGAACATTCAGTACTTC.

The chain recombines TRBV6-4 with TRBJ1-2, with D possibly being TRBD1 (5 bases). The CDR3 consists of 13 residues. Between the trimmed V and J ends, which lost 6 bases and 8 bases, there was a span of 16 bases. Germline loops: CDR1 MRHNA, CDR2 SNTAGT. The CDR3 nucleotides are TGTGCCAGCAGACCCTCCGGGGACTTCGGCTACACCTTC. It specifies CASRPSGDFGYTF.

The J gene is TRBJ1-5, the V gene TRBV7-8; D not resolved. This CDR3 contains 14 residues. Germline values: CDR1 SGHVS, CDR2 FQNEAQ. V was shortened by 1 base and J by 4 bases, with 8 bases between the two germline ends. CDR3 amino acids: CASSLDWGNQPQHF. For the CDR3, the DNA is TGTGCCAGCAGCTTAGACTGGGGAAATCAGCCCCAGCATTTT.

This chain joins TRBV27 and TRBJ2-7, with D perhaps assigned TRBD1 or TRBD2 (5 bases each). This CDR3 has 14 residues. Germline lookup yields CDR1 MNHEY and CDR2 SMNVEV (reference sequence). V was pared by 3 bases and J by 1 base, with 10 bases between. This CDR3 reads CASSLGRGSYEQYF. CDR3 nucleotides: TGTGCCAGCAGTTTGGGACGGGGATCCTACGAGCAGTACTTC.